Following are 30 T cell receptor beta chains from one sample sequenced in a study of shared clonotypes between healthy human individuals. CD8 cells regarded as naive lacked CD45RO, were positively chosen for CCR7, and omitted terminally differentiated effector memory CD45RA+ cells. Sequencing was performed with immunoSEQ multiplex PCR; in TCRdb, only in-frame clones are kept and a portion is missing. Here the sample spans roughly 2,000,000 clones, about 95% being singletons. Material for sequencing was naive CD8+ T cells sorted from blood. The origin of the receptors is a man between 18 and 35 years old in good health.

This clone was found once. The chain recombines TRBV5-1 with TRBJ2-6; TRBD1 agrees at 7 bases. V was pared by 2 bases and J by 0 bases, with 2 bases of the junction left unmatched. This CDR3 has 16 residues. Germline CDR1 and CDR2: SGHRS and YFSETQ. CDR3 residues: CASSFGQDSGANVLTF. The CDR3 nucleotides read TGCGCCAGCAGCTTCGGACAGGACTCTGGGGCCAACGTCCTGACTTTC.

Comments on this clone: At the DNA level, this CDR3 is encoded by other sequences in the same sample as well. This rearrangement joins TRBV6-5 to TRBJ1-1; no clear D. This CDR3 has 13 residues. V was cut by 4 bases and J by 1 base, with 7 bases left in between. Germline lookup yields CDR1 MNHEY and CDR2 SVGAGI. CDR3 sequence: CASSSSENTEAFF. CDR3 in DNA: TGTGCCAGCAGTTCCTCAGAGAACACTGAAGCTTTCTTT.

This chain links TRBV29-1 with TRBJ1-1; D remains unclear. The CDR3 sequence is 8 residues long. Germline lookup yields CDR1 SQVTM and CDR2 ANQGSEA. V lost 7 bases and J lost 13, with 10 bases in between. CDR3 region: CSAAPGFF. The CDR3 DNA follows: TGCAGCGCTGCCCCGGGTTTCTTT.

The CDR3, as DNA: TGTGCCAGCAGCTCAAGGGACAGGGGGATCACGTACACTGAAGCTTTCTTT. It specifies CASSSRDRGITYTEAFF. This chain uses TRBV7-9 with TRBJ1-1; 11 nucleotides match TRBD1. V was pared by 4 bases and J by 3 bases, with 10 bases of the junction left unmatched. The germline gives CDR1 SEHNR, CDR2 FQNEAQ (reference sequence). The length of the CDR3 is 17 residues.

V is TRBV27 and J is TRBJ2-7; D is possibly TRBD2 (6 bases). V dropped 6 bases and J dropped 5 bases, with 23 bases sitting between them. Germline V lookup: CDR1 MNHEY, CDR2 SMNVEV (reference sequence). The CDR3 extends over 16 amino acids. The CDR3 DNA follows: TGTGCCAGCAGCTTCAATGGCGGCGGGGCTTCGGACGAGCAGTACTTC. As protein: CASSFNGGGASDEQYF.

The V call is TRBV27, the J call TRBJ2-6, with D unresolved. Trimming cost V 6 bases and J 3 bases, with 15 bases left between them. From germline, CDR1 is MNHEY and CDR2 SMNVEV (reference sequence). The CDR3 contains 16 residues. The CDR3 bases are TGTGCCAGCAGCGACCTCCCGAGTGGTGGGGCCAACGTCCTGACTTTC. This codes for CASSDLPSGGANVLTF.

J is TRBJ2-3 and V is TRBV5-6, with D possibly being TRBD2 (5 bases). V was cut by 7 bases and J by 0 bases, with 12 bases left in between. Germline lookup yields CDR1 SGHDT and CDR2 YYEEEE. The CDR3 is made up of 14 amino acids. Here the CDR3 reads CASFLGLSTDTQYF. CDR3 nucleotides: TGTGCCAGCTTTCTAGGACTGAGCACAGATACGCAGTATTTT.

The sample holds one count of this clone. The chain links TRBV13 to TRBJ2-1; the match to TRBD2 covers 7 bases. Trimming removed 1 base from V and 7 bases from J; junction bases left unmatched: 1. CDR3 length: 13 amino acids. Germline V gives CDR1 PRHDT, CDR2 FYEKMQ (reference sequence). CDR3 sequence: CASSLAGGNEQFF. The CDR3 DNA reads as TGTGCCAGCAGCTTAGCGGGAGGTAATGAGCAGTTCTTC.

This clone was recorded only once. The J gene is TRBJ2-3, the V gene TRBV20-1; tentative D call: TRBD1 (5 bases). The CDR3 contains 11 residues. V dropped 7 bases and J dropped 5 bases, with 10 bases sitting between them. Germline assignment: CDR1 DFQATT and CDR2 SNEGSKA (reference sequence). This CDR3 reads CSGDQGDTQYF. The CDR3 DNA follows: TGCAGTGGGGATCAGGGAGATACGCAGTATTTT.

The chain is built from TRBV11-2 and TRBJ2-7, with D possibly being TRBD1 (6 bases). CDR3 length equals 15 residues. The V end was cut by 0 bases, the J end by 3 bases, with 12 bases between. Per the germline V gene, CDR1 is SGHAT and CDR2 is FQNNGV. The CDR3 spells CASSLEQGRYYEQYF. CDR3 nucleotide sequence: TGTGCCAGCAGCTTAGAACAGGGACGATACTACGAGCAGTACTTC.

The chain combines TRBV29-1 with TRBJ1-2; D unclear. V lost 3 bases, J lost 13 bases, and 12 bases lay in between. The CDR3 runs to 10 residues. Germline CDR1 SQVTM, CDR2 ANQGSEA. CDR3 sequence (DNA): TGCAGCGTTGACCGGAGTCCATCCACCTTC. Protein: CSVDRSPSTF.

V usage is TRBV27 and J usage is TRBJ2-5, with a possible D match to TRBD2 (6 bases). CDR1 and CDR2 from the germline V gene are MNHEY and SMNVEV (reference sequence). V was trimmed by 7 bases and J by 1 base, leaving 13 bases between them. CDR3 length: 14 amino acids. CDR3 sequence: CASTSRGGQETQYF. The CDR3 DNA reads TGTGCCAGCACCTCGCGGGGAGGCCAAGAGACCCAGTACTTC.

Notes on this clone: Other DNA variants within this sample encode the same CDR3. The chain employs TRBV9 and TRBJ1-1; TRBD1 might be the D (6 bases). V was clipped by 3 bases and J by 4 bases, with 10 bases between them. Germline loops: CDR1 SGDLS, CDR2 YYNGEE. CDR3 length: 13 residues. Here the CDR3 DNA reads TGTGCCAGCAGCGCACCCAGGGGCACTGAAGCTTTCTTT. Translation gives CASSAPRGTEAFF.

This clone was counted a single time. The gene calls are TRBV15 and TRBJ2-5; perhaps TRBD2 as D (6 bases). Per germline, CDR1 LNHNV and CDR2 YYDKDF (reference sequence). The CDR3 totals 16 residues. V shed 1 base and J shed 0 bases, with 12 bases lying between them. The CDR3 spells CATSRGGTSYQETQYF. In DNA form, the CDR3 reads TGTGCCACCAGCAGAGGGGGGACTTCTTACCAAGAGACCCAGTACTTC.

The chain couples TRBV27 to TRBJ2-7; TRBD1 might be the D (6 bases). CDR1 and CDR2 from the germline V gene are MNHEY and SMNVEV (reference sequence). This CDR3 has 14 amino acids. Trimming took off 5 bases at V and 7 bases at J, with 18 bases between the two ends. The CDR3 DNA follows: TGTGCCAGCAGTAAGACCGGGACATGGCCGGAGCAGTACTTC. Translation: CASSKTGTWPEQYF.

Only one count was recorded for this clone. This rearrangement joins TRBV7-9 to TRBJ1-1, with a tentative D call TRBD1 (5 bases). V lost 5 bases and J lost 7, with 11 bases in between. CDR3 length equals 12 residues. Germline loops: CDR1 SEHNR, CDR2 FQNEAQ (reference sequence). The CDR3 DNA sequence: TGTGCCAGCAGCCACGGAGGGGTTGAAGCTTTCTTT. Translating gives CASSHGGVEAFF.

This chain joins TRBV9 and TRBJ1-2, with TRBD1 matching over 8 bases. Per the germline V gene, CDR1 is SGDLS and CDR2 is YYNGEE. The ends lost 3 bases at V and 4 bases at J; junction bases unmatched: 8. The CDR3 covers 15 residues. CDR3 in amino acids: CASSAITGGGYGYTF. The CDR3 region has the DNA TGTGCCAGCAGCGCGATCACAGGGGGTGGCTATGGCTACACCTTC.

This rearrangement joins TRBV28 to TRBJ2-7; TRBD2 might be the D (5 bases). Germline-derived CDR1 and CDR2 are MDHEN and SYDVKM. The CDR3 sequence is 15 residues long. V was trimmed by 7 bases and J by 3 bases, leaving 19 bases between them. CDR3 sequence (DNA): TGTGCCAGCACCGTTGAGGTCGGGATTTTCTACGAGCAGTACTTC. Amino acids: CASTVEVGIFYEQYF.

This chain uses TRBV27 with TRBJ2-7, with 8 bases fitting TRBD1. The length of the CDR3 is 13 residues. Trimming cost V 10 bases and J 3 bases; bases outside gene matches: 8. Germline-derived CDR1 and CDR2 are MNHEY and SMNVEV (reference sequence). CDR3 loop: CAIAGTGGYEQYF. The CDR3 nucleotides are TGTGCCATAGCCGGGACAGGAGGCTACGAGCAGTACTTC.

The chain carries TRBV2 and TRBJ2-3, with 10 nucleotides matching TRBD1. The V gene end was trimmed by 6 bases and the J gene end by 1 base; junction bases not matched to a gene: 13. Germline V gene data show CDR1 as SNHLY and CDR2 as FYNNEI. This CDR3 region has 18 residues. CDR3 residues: CASSTRLGQGPGTDTQYF. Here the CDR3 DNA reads TGTGCCAGCAGCACCAGACTGGGACAGGGGCCGGGCACAGATACGCAGTATTTT.

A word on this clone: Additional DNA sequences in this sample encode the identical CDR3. CDR3 in amino acids: CASSQGTGDYEQYF. In DNA, the CDR3 is TGTGCCAGCAGCCAGGGCACAGGGGACTACGAGCAGTACTTC. The V gene is TRBV14, the J gene TRBJ2-7, with 7 bases that match TRBD1. CDR3 length: 14 residues. In germline, CDR1 is SGHDN, CDR2 FVKESK. Trimming cost V 3 bases and J 3 bases; bases outside gene matches: 5.

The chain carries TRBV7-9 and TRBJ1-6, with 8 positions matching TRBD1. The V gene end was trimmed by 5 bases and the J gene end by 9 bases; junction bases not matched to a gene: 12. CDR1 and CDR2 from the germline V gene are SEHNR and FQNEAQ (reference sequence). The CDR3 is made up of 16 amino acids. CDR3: CASSHALGQAGSPLHF. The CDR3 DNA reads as TGTGCCAGCAGCCACGCCTTGGGACAGGCGGGTTCACCCCTCCACTTT. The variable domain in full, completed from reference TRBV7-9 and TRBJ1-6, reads DTGVSQNPRHKITKRGQNVTFRCDPISEHNRLYWYRQTLGQGPEFLTYFQNEAQLEKSRLLSDRFSAERPKGSFSTLEIQRTEQGDSAMYLCASSHALGQAGSPLHFGNGTRLTVT.

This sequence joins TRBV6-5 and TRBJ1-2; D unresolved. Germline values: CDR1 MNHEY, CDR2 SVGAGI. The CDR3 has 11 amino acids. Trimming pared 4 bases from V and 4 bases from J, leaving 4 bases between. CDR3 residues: CASSWTYGYTF. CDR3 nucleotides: TGTGCCAGCAGTTGGACCTATGGCTACACCTTC.

The CDR3 loop is CASSDRGPEQYF. Here the CDR3 DNA reads TGTGCCAGCAGCGACAGGGGGCCCGAGCAGTACTTC. J is TRBJ2-7 and V is TRBV7-9; 10 bases map to TRBD1. Germline trimming cut 5 bases from V and 6 bases from J; bases unmatched to any gene: 1. The CDR3 consists of 12 residues. The germline CDR1 and CDR2 sequences are SEHNR and FQNEAQ (reference sequence). The whole variable domain, remainder taken from reference TRBV7-9 and TRBJ2-7, is DTGVSQNPRHKITKRGQNVTFRCDPISEHNRLYWYRQTLGQGPEFLTYFQNEAQLEKSRLLSDRFSAERPKGSFSTLEIQRTEQGDSAMYLCASSDRGPEQYFGPGTRLTVT.

The CDR3, as DNA: TGTGCCAGCAGTTTATCTTCGGGTTCACCCCTCCACTTT. It is translated as CASSLSSGSPLHF. The chain uses TRBV27 and TRBJ1-6; D is unclear. The germline V gene encodes CDR1 MNHEY and CDR2 SMNVEV (reference sequence). This CDR3 has 13 amino acids. V gave up 0 bases and J gave up 9 bases, with 6 bases separating them.

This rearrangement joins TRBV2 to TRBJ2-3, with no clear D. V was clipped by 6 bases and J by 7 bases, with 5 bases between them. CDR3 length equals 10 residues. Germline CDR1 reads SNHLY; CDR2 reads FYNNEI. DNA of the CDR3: TGTGCCAGCAGCCGAAATACGCAGTATTTT. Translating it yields CASSRNTQYF.

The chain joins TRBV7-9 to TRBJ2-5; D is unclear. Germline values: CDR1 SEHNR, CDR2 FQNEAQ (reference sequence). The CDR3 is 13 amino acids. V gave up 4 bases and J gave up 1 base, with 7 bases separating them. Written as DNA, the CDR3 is TGTGCCAGCAGCTCCCCGTTCCAAGAGACCCAGTACTTC. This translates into CASSSPFQETQYF. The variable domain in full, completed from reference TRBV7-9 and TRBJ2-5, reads DTGVSQNPRHKITKRGQNVTFRCDPISEHNRLYWYRQTLGQGPEFLTYFQNEAQLEKSRLLSDRFSAERPKGSFSTLEIQRTEQGDSAMYLCASSSPFQETQYFGPGTRLLVL.

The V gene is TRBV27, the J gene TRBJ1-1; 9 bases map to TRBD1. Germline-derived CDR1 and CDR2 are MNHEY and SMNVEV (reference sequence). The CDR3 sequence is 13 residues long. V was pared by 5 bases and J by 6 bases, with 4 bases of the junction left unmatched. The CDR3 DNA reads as TGTGCCAGCAGTCCCGGGACAGGGCCTGAAGCTTTCTTT. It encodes CASSPGTGPEAFF.

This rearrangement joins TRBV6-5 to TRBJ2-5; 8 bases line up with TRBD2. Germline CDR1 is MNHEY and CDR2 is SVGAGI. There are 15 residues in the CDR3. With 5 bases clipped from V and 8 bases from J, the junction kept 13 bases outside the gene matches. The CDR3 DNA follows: TGTGCCAGCAGTGCCGGGACACCCGTAGCGGGAACCCAGTACTTC. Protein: CASSAGTPVAGTQYF.

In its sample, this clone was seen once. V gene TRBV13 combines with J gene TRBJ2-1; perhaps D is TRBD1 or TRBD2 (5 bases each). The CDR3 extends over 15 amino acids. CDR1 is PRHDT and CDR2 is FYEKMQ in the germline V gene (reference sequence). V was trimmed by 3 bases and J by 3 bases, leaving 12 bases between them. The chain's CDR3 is CASSFRGAVYNEQFF. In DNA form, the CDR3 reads TGTGCCAGCAGCTTCCGAGGGGCTGTCTACAATGAGCAGTTCTTC.